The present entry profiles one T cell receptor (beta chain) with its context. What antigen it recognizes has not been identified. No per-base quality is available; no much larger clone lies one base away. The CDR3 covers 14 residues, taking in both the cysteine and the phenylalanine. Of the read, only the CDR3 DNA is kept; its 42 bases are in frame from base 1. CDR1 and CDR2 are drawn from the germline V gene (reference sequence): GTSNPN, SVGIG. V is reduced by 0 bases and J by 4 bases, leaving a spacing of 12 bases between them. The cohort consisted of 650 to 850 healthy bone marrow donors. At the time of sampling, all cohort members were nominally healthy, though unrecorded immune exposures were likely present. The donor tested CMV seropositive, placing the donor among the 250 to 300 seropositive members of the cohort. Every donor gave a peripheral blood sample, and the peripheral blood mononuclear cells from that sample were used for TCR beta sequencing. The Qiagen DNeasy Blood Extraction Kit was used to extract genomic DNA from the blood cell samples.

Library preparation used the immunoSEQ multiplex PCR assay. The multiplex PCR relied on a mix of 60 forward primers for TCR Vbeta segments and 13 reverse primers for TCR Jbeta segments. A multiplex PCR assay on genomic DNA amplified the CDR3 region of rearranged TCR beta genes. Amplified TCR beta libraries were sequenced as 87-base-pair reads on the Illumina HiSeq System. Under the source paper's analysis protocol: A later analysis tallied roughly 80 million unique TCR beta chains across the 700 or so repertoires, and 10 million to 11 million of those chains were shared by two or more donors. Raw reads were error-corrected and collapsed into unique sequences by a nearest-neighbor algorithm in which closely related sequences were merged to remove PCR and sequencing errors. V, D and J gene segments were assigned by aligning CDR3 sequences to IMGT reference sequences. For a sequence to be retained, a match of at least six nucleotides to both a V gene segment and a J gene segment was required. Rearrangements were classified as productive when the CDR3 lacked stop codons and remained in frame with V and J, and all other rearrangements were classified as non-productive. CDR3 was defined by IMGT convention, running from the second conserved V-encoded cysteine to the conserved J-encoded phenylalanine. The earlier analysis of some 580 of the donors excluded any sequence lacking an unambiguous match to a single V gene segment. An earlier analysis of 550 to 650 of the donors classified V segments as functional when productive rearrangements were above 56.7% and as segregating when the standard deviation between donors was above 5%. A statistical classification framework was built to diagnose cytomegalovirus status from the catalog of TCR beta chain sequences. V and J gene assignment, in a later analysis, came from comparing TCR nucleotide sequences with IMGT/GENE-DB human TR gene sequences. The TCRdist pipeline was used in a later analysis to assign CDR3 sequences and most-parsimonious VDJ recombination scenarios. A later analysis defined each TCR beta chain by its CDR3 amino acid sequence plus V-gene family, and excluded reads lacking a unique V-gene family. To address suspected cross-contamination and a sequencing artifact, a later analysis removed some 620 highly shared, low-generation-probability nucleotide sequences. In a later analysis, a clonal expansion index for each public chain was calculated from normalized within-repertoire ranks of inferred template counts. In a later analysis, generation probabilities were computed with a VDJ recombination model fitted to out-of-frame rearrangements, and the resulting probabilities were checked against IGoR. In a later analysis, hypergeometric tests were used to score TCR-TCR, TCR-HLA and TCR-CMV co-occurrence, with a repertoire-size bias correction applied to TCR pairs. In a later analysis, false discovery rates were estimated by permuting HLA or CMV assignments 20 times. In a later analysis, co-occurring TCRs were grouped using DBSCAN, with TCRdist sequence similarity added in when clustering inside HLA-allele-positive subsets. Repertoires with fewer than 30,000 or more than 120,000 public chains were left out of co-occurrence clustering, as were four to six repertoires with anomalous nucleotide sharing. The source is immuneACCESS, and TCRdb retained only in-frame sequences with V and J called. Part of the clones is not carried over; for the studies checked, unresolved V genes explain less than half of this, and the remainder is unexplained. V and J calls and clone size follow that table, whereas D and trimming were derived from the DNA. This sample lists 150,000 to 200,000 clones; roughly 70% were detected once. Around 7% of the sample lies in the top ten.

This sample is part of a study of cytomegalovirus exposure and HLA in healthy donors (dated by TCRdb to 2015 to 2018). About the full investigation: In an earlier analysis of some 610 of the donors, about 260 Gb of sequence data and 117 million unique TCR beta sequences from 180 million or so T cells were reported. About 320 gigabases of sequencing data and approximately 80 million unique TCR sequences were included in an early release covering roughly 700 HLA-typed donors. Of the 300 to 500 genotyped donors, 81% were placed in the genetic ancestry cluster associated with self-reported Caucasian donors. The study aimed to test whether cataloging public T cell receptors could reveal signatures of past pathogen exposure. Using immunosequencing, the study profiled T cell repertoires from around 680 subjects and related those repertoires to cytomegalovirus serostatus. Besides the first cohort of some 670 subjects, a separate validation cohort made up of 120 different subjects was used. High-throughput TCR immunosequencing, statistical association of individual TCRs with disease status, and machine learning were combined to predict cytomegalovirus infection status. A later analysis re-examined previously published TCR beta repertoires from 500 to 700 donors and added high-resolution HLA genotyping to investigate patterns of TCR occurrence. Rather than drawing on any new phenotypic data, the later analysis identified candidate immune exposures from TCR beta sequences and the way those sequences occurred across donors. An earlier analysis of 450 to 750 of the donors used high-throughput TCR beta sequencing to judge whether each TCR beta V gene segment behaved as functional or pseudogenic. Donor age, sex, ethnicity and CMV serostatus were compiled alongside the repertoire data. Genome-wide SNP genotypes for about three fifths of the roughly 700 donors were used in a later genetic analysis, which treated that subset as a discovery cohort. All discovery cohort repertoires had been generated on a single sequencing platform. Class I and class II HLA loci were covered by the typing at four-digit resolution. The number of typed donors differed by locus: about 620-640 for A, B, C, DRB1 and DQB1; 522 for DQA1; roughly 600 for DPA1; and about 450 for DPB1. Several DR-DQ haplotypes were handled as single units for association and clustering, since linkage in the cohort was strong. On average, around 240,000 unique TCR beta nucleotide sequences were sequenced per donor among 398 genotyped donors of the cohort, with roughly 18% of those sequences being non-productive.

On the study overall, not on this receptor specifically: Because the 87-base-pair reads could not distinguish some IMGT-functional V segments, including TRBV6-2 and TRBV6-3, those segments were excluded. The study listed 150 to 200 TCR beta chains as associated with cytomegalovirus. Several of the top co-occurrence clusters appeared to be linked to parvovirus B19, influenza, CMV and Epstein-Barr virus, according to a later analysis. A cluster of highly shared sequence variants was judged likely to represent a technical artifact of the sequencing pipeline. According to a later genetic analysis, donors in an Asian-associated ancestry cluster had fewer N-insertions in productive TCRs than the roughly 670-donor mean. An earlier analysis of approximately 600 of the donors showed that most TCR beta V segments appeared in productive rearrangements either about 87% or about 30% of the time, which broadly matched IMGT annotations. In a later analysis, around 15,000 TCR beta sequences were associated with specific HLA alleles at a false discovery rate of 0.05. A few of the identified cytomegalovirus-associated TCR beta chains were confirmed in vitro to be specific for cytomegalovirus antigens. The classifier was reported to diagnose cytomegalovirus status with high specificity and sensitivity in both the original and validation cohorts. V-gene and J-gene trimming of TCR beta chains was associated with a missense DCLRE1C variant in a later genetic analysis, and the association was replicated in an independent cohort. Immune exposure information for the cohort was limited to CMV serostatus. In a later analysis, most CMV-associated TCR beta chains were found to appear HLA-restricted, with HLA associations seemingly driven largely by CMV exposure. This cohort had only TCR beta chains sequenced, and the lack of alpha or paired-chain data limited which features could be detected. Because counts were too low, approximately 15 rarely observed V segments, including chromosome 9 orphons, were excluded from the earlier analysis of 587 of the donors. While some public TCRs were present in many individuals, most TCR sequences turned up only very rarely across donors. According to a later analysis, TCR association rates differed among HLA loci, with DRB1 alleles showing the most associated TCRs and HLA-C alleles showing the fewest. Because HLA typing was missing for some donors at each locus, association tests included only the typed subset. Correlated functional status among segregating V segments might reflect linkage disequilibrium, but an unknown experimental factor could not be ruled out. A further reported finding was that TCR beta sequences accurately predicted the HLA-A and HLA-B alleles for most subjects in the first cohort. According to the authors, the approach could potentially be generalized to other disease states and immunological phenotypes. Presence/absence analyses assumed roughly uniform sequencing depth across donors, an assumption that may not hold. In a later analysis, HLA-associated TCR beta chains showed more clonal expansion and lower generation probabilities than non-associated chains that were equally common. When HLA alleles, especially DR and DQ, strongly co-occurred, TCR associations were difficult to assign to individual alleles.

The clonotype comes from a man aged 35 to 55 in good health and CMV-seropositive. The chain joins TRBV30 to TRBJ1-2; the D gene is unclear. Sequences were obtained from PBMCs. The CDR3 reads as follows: CAWSVNSGIYGYTF. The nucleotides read TGTGCCTGGAGTGTGAATTCCGGGATCTATGGCTACACCTTC.